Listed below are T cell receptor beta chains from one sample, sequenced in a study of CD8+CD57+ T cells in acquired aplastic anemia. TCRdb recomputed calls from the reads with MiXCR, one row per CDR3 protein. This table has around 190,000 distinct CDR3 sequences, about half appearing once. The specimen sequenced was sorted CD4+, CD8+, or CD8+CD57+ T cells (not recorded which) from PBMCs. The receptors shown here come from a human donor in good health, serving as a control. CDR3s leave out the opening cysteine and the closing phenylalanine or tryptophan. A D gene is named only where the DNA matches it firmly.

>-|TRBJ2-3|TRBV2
ASSEQLDTDTQY
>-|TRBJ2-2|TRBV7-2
ASSPLSIANTGELF
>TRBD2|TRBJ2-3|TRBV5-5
ASIQLAGVSTDTQY
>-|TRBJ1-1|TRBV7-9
ASSLGGLGAEAF
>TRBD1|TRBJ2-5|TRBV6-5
ASSTAYRGGWETQY
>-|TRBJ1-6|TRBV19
ASSGTLNSPLH
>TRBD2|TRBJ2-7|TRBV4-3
ASSQDFVASGGREQY
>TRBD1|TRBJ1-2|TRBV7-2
ASSPGQGNYDYT
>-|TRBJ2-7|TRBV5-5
ASSLSRFLYEQY
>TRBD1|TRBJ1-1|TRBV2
ASSRRDSGVVGAF
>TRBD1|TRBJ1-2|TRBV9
ASSSTDRVYGYT
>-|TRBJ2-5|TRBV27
ASSTGTLGTQY
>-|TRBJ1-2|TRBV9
ASSLYGGYT
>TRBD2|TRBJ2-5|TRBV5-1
ASSLPGGEETQY
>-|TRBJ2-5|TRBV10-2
ASGEGETQY
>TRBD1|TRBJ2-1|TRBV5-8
ASSIGQVLNEQF
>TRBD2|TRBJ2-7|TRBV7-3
ASSLGLAGGPPPHSYEQY
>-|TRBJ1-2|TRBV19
ASSIAAIGGYGYT
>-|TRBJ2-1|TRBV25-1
ASGGVSSYNEQF
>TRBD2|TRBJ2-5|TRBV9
ASSGGRAGSMETQY
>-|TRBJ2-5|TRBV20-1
SARGDGRQETQY
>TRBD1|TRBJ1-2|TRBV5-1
ASSSEQGNYGYT
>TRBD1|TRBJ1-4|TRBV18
ASSISRQGQGEKLF
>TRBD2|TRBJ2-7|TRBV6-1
ASIRRGVISEQY
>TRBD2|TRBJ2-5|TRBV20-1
SVHSGREEETQY
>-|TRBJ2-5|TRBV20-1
SATRQDGNQETQY
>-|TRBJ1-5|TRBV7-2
ASSLARQGNQPQH
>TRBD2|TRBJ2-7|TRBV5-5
ASSLGGGTYEQY
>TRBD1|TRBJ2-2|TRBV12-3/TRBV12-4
ASSPTAGGWVGELF
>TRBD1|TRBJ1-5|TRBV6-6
ASSYDRANQPQH
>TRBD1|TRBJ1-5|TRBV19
ASNIGGISNQPQH
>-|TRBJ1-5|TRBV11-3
ASSLVLTFSNQPQH
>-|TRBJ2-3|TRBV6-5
ASSQGKDTQY
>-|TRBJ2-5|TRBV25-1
ASSDLSRGRVSETQY
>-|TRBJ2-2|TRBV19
ASRGGANTGELF
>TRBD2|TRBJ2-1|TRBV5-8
ASSLMASGTHEQF
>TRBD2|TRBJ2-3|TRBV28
AAPTSGITDTQY
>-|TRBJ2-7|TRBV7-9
ASSPEGRSYEQY
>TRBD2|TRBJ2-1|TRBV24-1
ATTSGGVDYNEQF
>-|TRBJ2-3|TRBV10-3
AISESKALSGADTQY
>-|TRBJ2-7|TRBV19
ASSSQAYEQY
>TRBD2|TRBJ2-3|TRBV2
ASSELGSGGAGDTQY
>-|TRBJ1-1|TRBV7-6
ASSLGRGSDTEAF
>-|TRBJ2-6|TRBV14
ASSQLGTSGANVLT
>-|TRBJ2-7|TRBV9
ASSVDGLSYEQY
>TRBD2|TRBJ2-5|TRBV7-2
ASSLGAGGPEETQY
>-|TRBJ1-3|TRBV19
ASSGSGNTIY